Listed here are 32 T cell receptor beta chains from one sample, sequenced in a study of T cell repertoires in cytomegalovirus infection. TCRdb analysed the reads with MiXCR anew, one entry per CDR3 protein. Among 700,000 to 900,000 distinct CDR3 sequences listed, about 27% were seen once. No antigen is known for these receptors. This specimen was cultured CD8+ T cells from PBMCs, taken from culture after CMV antigen stimulation. The source of these receptors is a human donor in good health (CMV status not recorded). Some clones in this sample may be carry-over from other donors' samples.

This clonotype appeared a few times. CDR3 residues: CASSLDPTGTNYGYTF. The DNA for the CDR3 is TGTGCCAGCAGTTTAGATCCGACAGGGACCAACTATGGCTACACCTTC. The V call is TRBV27, the J call TRBJ1-2, with 7 bases lining up with TRBD1. Germline lookup yields CDR1 MNHEY and CDR2 SMNVEV (reference sequence). After removal of 2 bases from V and 2 bases from J, the junction contained 8 bases not matched to a gene. The CDR3 sequence is 16 residues long.

The gene calls are TRBV7-9 and TRBJ2-1, with D possibly being TRBD1 or TRBD2 (5 bases each). The CDR3 runs to 15 residues. Germline loops: CDR1 SEHNR, CDR2 FQNEAQ (reference sequence). V lost 6 bases to trimming and J lost 1 base, with 13 bases between them. CDR3 sequence: CASSIRDGSYNEQFF. The CDR3 DNA reads TGTGCCAGCAGTATCCGGGACGGATCCTACAATGAGCAGTTCTTC. Full variable domain (remainder filled in from reference TRBV7-9 and TRBJ2-1): DTGVSQNPRHKITKRGQNVTFRCDPISEHNRLYWYRQTLGQGPEFLTYFQNEAQLEKSRLLSDRFSAERPKGSFSTLEIQRTEQGDSAMYLCASSIRDGSYNEQFFGPGTRLTVL.

The chain employs TRBV11-2 and TRBJ1-2; a possible D gene is TRBD1 (5 bases). Germline V gene lookup returns CDR1 SGHAT and CDR2 FQNNGV. V dropped 5 bases and J dropped 8 bases, with 18 bases sitting between them. The CDR3 is made up of 14 amino acids. CDR3: CASSLRGTGGGYTF. DNA of the CDR3: TGTGCCAGCAGCCTGAGGGGCACAGGAGGCGGCTACACCTTC. Drawing the rest from reference TRBV11-2 and TRBJ1-2, the complete variable domain is EAGVAQSPRYKIIEKRQSVAFWCNPISGHATLYWYQQILGQGPKLLIQFQNNGVVDDSQLPKDRFSAERLKGVDSTLKIQPAKLEDSAVYLCASSLRGTGGGYTFGSGTRLTVV.

This clonotype was seen many times. This sequence joins TRBV7-2 and TRBJ2-1, with a weak D call TRBD2 (7 bases). Germline V lookup: CDR1 SGHTA, CDR2 FQGNSA. Trimming shortened V by 1 base and J by 6 bases, and 16 bases separated the two germline ends. The CDR3 length is 16 residues. The CDR3: CASSLVVGGLGNEQFF. CDR3 bases: TGTGCCAGCAGCTTAGTTGTGGGGGGGCTGGGCAATGAGCAGTTCTTC.

V is TRBV27 and J is TRBJ2-2; the D call may be TRBD1 or TRBD2 (5 bases each). V was cut by 4 bases and J by 3 bases, with 12 bases left in between. The germline V gene encodes CDR1 MNHEY and CDR2 SMNVEV (reference sequence). CDR3 length equals 15 residues. The CDR3 DNA reads TGTGCCAGCAGTTCCGCCGGGACCTACACCGGGGAGCTGTTTTTT. Amino acids: CASSSAGTYTGELFF.

This clonotype showed up many times. V gene TRBV6-2 or TRBV6-3 combines with J gene TRBJ1-1; D is undetermined. The germline gives CDR1 MNHEY, CDR2 SVGEGT. Between the trimmed V and J ends, which lost 4 bases and 1 base, there was a span of 13 bases. CDR3 size: 15 residues. This CDR3 is CASSWSLEGNTEAFF. As DNA, the CDR3 is TGTGCCAGCAGTTGGAGTCTCGAGGGGAACACTGAAGCTTTCTTT.

The chain carries TRBV6-6 and TRBJ2-5; D remains unclear. Germline CDR1 reads MNHNY; CDR2 reads SVGAGI (reference sequence). This CDR3 spans 13 amino acids. V lost 1 base and J 2 bases, leaving 5 bases between the germline ends. The CDR3 nucleotides read TGTGCCAGCAGTTACTTGGGGCAAGAGACCCAGTACTTC. It specifies CASSYLGQETQYF.

V gene TRBV14 combines with J gene TRBJ2-5; D may be TRBD1 (5 bases). Between the trimmed V and J ends, which lost 0 bases and 6 bases, there was a span of 11 bases. This CDR3 contains 14 residues. Per the germline V gene, CDR1 is SGHDN and CDR2 is FVKESK. The CDR3 spells CASSQDQGMKTQYF. The CDR3 DNA follows: TGTGCCAGCAGCCAAGACCAGGGTATGAAGACCCAGTACTTC.

This chain connects TRBV7-8 to TRBJ2-7; no definite D call. The germline gives CDR1 SGHVS, CDR2 FQNEAQ. V was pared by 5 bases and J by 4 bases, with 9 bases between. The CDR3 loop spans 12 amino acids. CDR3 bases: TGTGCCAGCAGCCCTCCCCTGTACGAGCAGTACTTC. Protein sequence: CASSPPLYEQYF.

This clonotype was recorded many times. V usage is TRBV7-9 and J usage is TRBJ2-1; 7 nucleotides agree with TRBD1. Looked up from germline, CDR1 is SEHNR and CDR2 is FQNEAQ (reference sequence). The CDR3 sequence is 15 residues long. The trim removed 1 base at V and 5 bases at J, leaving 5 bases unmatched. CDR3 sequence reads: CASSLEGGFHNEQFF. Here the CDR3 DNA reads TGTGCCAGCAGCTTAGAAGGGGGCTTCCACAATGAGCAGTTCTTC.

This clonotype was counted many times. V usage is TRBV7-8 and J usage is TRBJ2-3; D unclear. Germline V gene data show CDR1 as SGHVS and CDR2 as FQNEAQ. The ends were cut back, 2 bases at V and 0 bases at J, with 6 bases in the middle. This CDR3 has 14 amino acids. This CDR3 reads CASSLWRSTDTQYF. CDR3 bases: TGTGCCAGCAGCTTATGGCGGAGCACAGATACGCAGTATTTT. Variable domain in full (rest from reference TRBV7-8 and TRBJ2-3): GAGVSQSPRYKVAKRGQDVALRCDPISGHVSLFWYQQALGQGPEFLTYFQNEAQLDKSGLPSDRFFAERPEGSVSTLKIQRTQQEDSAVYLCASSLWRSTDTQYFGPGTRLTVL.

Of note for this clonotype: A much larger clone differs by one base, so this may be a read error. The chain carries TRBV9 and TRBJ1-3; D is unclear. The CDR3 runs to 14 residues. The germline V gene encodes CDR1 SGDLS and CDR2 YYNGEE. The CDR3 is CDSSHLSAGNTIYF. The CDR3 DNA is TGTGACAGCAGCCATCTCTCCGCTGGAAACACCATATATTTT.

J is TRBJ1-1 and V is TRBV6-2 or TRBV6-3, with TRBD1 identical over 7 bases. Unmatched junction bases numbered 19, after V lost 5 bases and J lost 7 bases. The CDR3 totals 17 residues. CDR1 and CDR2 (germline): MNHEY, SVGEGT. This chain's CDR3 is CASSHRESTGDNLEAFF. CDR3 nucleotide sequence: TGTGCCAGCAGTCACCGGGAATCTACAGGGGACAACCTTGAAGCTTTCTTT.

The V and J genes are TRBV27 and TRBJ2-1, with D possibly TRBD1 on 6 matching bases. This CDR3 is built from 15 residues. From germline, CDR1 is MNHEY and CDR2 SMNVEV (reference sequence). Trimming pared 5 bases from V and 4 bases from J, leaving 15 bases between. CDR3 sequence reads: CASSAGTSYYNEQFF. DNA for the CDR3: TGTGCCAGCAGTGCCGGGACATCCTATTACAATGAGCAGTTCTTC.

This sequence joins TRBV12-3 or TRBV12-4 and TRBJ2-1, with TRBD2 matching over 8 bases. V lost 6 bases and J lost 0; bases outside the gene matches: 13. CDR3 length: 18 residues. The CDR3 nucleotides read TGTGCCAGCAGCTTCATCTCTGGGCTAGCGGGCTCCTACAATGAGCAGTTCTTC. It yields the protein CASSFISGLAGSYNEQFF.

This chain links TRBV27 with TRBJ2-2; D perhaps matches TRBD1 (6 bases). The V end lost 4 bases, the J end lost 1 base, and 7 bases lay between the germline ends. The CDR3 covers 14 residues. CDR1 MNHEY and CDR2 SMNVEV come from the germline V gene (reference sequence). CDR3 sequence reads: CASSWGRNTGELFF. The CDR3 region has the DNA TGTGCCAGCAGTTGGGGGCGGAACACCGGGGAGCTGTTTTTT.

A single count supports this clonotype. The chain employs TRBV5-6 and TRBJ1-3, with 7 positions matching TRBD1. After removal of 2 bases from V and 0 bases from J, the junction contained 5 bases not matched to a gene. This CDR3 contains 16 residues. Germline V gene lookup returns CDR1 SGHDT and CDR2 YYEEEE. CDR3 nucleotides: TGTGCCAGCAGCTTCGGGACAGCTATCTCTGGAAACACCATATATTTT. Translation: CASSFGTAISGNTIYF.

The chain joins TRBV9 to TRBJ2-7; D unresolved. The CDR3 consists of 16 residues. V was pared by 3 bases and J by 2 bases, with 18 bases between. The V gene's germline CDR1 is SGDLS and CDR2 YYNGEE. CDR3 sequence reads: CASSALLAQAPYEQYF. Written as DNA, the CDR3 is TGTGCCAGCAGCGCGCTCCTCGCTCAAGCGCCCTACGAGCAGTACTTC.

A few counts support this clonotype. V is TRBV7-9 and J is TRBJ2-4; no clear D. The ends were cut back, 7 bases at V and 1 base at J, with 17 bases in the middle. CDR1 is SEHNR and CDR2 is FQNEAQ in the germline V gene (reference sequence). CDR3 length: 16 amino acids. The CDR3 here is CASTLAAPEAKNIQYF. In nucleotides, the CDR3 is TGTGCCAGCACCCTGGCAGCCCCGGAGGCCAAAAACATTCAGTACTTC. The full variable domain, with the rest looked up from reference TRBV7-9 and TRBJ2-4, is DTGVSQNPRHKITKRGQNVTFRCDPISEHNRLYWYRQTLGQGPEFLTYFQNEAQLEKSRLLSDRFSAERPKGSFSTLEIQRTEQGDSAMYLCASTLAAPEAKNIQYFGAGTRLSVL.

In its sample, this clonotype was seen once. The J gene is TRBJ1-1, the V gene TRBV9; TRBD1 might be the D (5 bases). The CDR3 is 15 residues long. The germline CDR1 and CDR2 sequences are SGDLS and YYNGEE. V lost 2 bases and J 1 base, leaving 12 bases between the germline ends. The CDR3 loop reads CASSVDTRGNTEAFF. The DNA of the CDR3 is TGTGCCAGCAGCGTGGATACAAGGGGGAACACTGAAGCTTTCTTT.

This clonotype occurred a few times. The chain links TRBV6-1 to TRBJ2-1, with D uncertain. Looked up from germline, CDR1 is MNHNS and CDR2 is SASEGT. The CDR3 spans 12 residues. Trimming pared 6 bases from V and 10 bases from J, leaving 13 bases between. The CDR3 protein is CASRHTRLEQFF. The CDR3 DNA is TGTGCCAGCAGACACACCAGGTTGGAGCAGTTCTTC.

This clonotype was counted a few times. The J gene is TRBJ1-1, the V gene TRBV7-8, with D unclear. Germline V gene data show CDR1 as SGHVS and CDR2 as FQNEAQ. The CDR3 extends over 16 amino acids. V was cut by 6 bases and J by 3 bases, with 20 bases left in between. CDR3 residues: CASRWTVTSGYTEAFF. The CDR3 DNA sequence: TGTGCCAGCAGATGGACCGTCACGAGCGGGTACACTGAAGCTTTCTTT.

The chain's CDR3 is CASSLGPGQKLYEQYF. The CDR3 DNA reads as TGTGCCAGCAGCTTAGGTCCCGGACAGAAGCTCTACGAGCAGTACTTC. The chain combines TRBV7-9 with TRBJ2-7, with D maybe TRBD1 (6 bases). The CDR3 has 16 amino acids. The germline CDR1 and CDR2 sequences are SEHNR and FQNEAQ (reference sequence). V was shortened by 1 base and J by 3 bases, with 16 bases between the two germline ends. The full variable domain, rest sourced from reference TRBV7-9 and TRBJ2-7, is DTGVSQNPRHKITKRGQNVTFRCDPISEHNRLYWYRQTLGQGPEFLTYFQNEAQLEKSRLLSDRFSAERPKGSFSTLEIQRTEQGDSAMYLCASSLGPGQKLYEQYFGPGTRLTVT.

This clonotype was counted only a few times. The genes are TRBV24-1 and TRBJ2-2, with D hard to call. The V end lost 7 bases, the J end lost 1 base, and 3 bases lay between the germline ends. The CDR3 has 12 amino acids. Per the germline V gene, CDR1 is KGHDR and CDR2 is SFDVKD. CDR3 DNA: TGTGCCACCAGACAGAACACCGGGGAGCTGTTTTTT. This sequence encodes CATRQNTGELFF.

This clonotype was seen a few times. This chain links TRBV19 with TRBJ2-2, with D possibly being TRBD2 (5 bases). CDR1 and CDR2 from the germline V gene are LNHDA and SQIVND (reference sequence). Deletions cut 1 base from V and 5 bases from J, with 14 bases between. There are 16 residues in the CDR3. CDR3 loop: CASSIAMGVPTGELFF. CDR3 DNA sequence: TGTGCCAGTAGTATAGCGATGGGAGTACCAACCGGGGAGCTGTTTTTT. Supplemented by reference TRBV19 and TRBJ2-2, the full variable domain reads DGGITQSPKYLFRKEGQNVTLSCEQNLNHDAMYWYRQDPGQGLRLIYYSQIVNDFQKGDIAEGYSVSREKKESFPLTVTSAQKNPTAFYLCASSIAMGVPTGELFFGEGSRLTVL.

The sample holds a few counts of this clonotype. This rearrangement joins TRBV28 to TRBJ2-7, with no clear D. Germline CDR1 is MDHEN and CDR2 is SYDVKM. Trimming took off 7 bases at V and 1 base at J, with 11 bases between the two ends. The CDR3 spans 13 residues. Here the CDR3 DNA reads TGTGCCAGCAACGATTACAATTCCTACGAGCAGTACGTC. This translates into CASNDYNSYEQYV.

V usage is TRBV12-3 or TRBV12-4 and J usage is TRBJ1-5; D uncertain. Trimming shortened V by 3 bases and J by 3 bases, and 6 bases separated the two germline ends. This CDR3 has 13 amino acids. CDR3 residues: CASSFSHNQPQHF. The CDR3 nucleotides are TGTGCCAGCAGTTTTAGCCACAATCAGCCCCAGCATTTT.

This chain connects TRBV2 to TRBJ1-2, with D tentatively TRBD1 (5 bases). V lost 9 bases and J 6 bases, leaving 17 bases between the germline ends. Germline V gene lookup returns CDR1 SNHLY and CDR2 FYNNEI. This CDR3 has 13 residues. The CDR3 DNA follows: TGTGCCAGACCTACAGGACTGGAGGATGGCTACACCTTC. Translation gives CARPTGLEDGYTF.

The chain is built from TRBV6-5 and TRBJ1-2, with D possibly being TRBD1 (6 bases). Germline lookup yields CDR1 MNHEY and CDR2 SVGAGI. V dropped 7 bases and J dropped 8 bases, with 17 bases sitting between them. The CDR3 runs to 13 residues. CDR3 DNA sequence: TGTGCCAGCAAGGGTAGGGGGAGCAGCGGCTACACCTTC. Translation: CASKGRGSSGYTF.

This clonotype was counted ten times or more. V usage is TRBV19 and J usage is TRBJ1-5; maybe TRBD1 (6 bases). The germline gives CDR1 LNHDA, CDR2 SQIVND (reference sequence). This CDR3 spans 15 amino acids. Trimming took 7 bases from V and 6 from J, leaving 19 bases between them. CDR3 DNA: TGTGCCAGTACCCCGCGGAGGGGGGTACCTCAGCCCCAGCATTTT. Its protein product is CASTPRRGVPQPQHF. The full variable domain, with the rest looked up from reference TRBV19 and TRBJ1-5, is DGGITQSPKYLFRKEGQNVTLSCEQNLNHDAMYWYRQDPGQGLRLIYYSQIVNDFQKGDIAEGYSVSREKKESFPLTVTSAQKNPTAFYLCASTPRRGVPQPQHFGDGTRLSIL.

The chain couples TRBV6-8 to TRBJ1-1; maybe TRBD1 (6 bases). Germline V gene lookup returns CDR1 MNHGY and CDR2 SAAAGT. This CDR3 region has 14 residues. V was clipped by 7 bases and J by 3 bases, with 15 bases between them. In nucleotides, the CDR3 is TGTGCCAGCACCACCCAGGGGCTGGACACTGAAGCTTTCTTT. It specifies CASTTQGLDTEAFF.

The chain has TRBV2 and TRBJ2-1, with D maybe TRBD1 (6 bases). Trimming took 2 bases from V and 4 from J, leaving 15 bases between them. The germline V gene has CDR1 SNHLY and CDR2 FYNNEI. The CDR3 totals 16 residues. CDR3 in amino acids: CASSERGQPDYNEQFF. The CDR3, as DNA: TGTGCCAGCAGTGAAAGAGGACAGCCTGATTACAATGAGCAGTTCTTC.